This TCR beta chain was recorded in a study of blood T cell repertoires in COVID-19. Across the study: Acute and convalescent COVID-19 samples came from the United States, Italy and Spain. T cells, B-cell-depleted T cells, or PBMCs provided the cDNA or gDNA that served as material.

Per the study methods: For nucleated cells, counts were estimated from reference gene primer amplification. TCRdb's copy holds only in-frame clones and misses some; the assay was immunoSEQ multiplex PCR. The V and J calls and the clone size are those of that table, but D and trimming were determined from the DNA. The sample has 400,000 to 450,000 clones, more than 80% seen once. V was pared by 5 bases and J by 0 bases, with 4 bases of the junction left unmatched. The CDR3 sequence is 15 residues long. Looked up from germline, CDR1 is ENHRY and CDR2 is SYGVKD. The rearrangement uses TRBV10-3 and TRBJ2-1; TRBD2 matches at 7 bases. The clonotype originates from a woman aged 25 to 45 with active or convalescent COVID-19. The sample taken for sequencing was peripheral blood. CDR3 in amino acids: CAISTSDSSYNEQFF. In DNA, the CDR3 is TGTGCCATCAGTACTAGCGACAGCTCCTACAATGAGCAGTTCTTC.